This section outlines one T cell receptor beta chain sequence together with its context. What it binds is not known. The CDR3 is 18 amino acids. Germline CDR1 SGHTA, CDR2 FQGNSA. J lost 2 bases, V lost 1 base, and 9 bases had no gene match. Data came from immunoSEQ multiplex PCR; TCRdb stores just in-frame clones and leaves some out. The table has roughly 230,000 clones, roughly 88% seen once. The data were taken from a study of cytomegalovirus exposure and HLA in healthy donors. Notes on the study in general: According to a subsequent analysis, TCR clusters identified in the first cohort showed a tendency to co-occur across the roughly 130 validation repertoires.

These donors were members of the approximately 120-subject validation cohort, a group separate from the roughly 670-subject first cohort. The sample comprised PBMCs. This receptor was obtained from a woman in her thirties in good health and CMV-seronegative. This chain uses TRBV7-2 with TRBJ1-1; 11 nucleotides match TRBD1. CDR3 sequence reads: CASSLGAGTGGFNTEAFF. CDR3 DNA sequence: TGTGCCAGCAGCTTAGGGGCGGGGACAGGGGGGTTTAACACTGAAGCTTTCTTT.